The T cell receptor beta chain under discussion was sequenced for a study of blood T cell repertoires in COVID-19. Patients from Seattle were sampled longitudinally, starting during active infection. Germline V gene lookup returns CDR1 MNHEY and CDR2 SMNVEV (reference sequence). This CDR3 contains 18 residues. Germline trimming cut 3 bases from V and 4 bases from J; bases unmatched to any gene: 8. Source study methods: Reference gene primer amplification gave nucleated cell count estimates. Sequencing was performed with immunoSEQ multiplex PCR; in TCRdb, only in-frame clones are kept and a portion is missing. That table gives V, J and clone size, and the DNA gave D and trimming. The data contain some 520,000 clones, 89% of them singletons.

Sequencing was done on a sample of peripheral blood. The V and J genes are TRBV27 and TRBJ2-6; 11 positions match TRBD1. The sequence came from a man younger than 35 with COVID-19, enrolled during active disease. The CDR3 region is CASSLVGQGGTGANVLTF. The CDR3 nucleotides read TGTGCCAGCAGTTTGGTGGGACAGGGGGGTACCGGGGCCAACGTCCTGACTTTC.